This is a list of T cell receptor beta chains from one sample in a study of blood T cell repertoires in COVID-19. Sequencing used immunoSEQ multiplex PCR; TCRdb keeps in-frame clones, though not all of them. The sample shows 90,000 to 100,000 clones, roughly 80% of them seen only once. Sequenced sample: peripheral blood. The receptors stem from a man aged 55 to 70 with acute or convalescent COVID-19. Each CDR3 is given with its conserved first and last residue. A D gene is named only where the DNA matches it firmly. Rows may omit the clone size; those that give it use once, few, many or a size class.

size	V	D	J	DNA	CDR3
-	TRBV19	TRBD1	TRBJ2-7	TGTGCCAGTAGTATAGTCCGGACAGGGGGCGGGGACGAGCAGTACTTC	CASSIVRTGGGDEQYF
-	TRBV9	-	TRBJ2-2	TGTGCCAGCAAGCAGGGAGGCACCGGGGAGCTGTTTTTT	CASKQGGTGELFF
-	TRBV30	-	TRBJ2-2	TGTGCCTGGAGTCGGGGGATGGGCACCGGGGAGCTGTTTTTT	CAWSRGMGTGELFF
-	TRBV19	-	TRBJ1-5	TGTGCCAGTACTCTATTTGCGAGGGATGATCATCAGCCCCAGCATTTT	CASTLFARDDHQPQHF
few	TRBV9	-	TRBJ1-2	TGTGCCAGCAGCACTGGGGCCCCCGTGAAGGGCTACACCTTC	CASSTGAPVKGYTF
-	TRBV15	TRBD1	TRBJ1-5	TGTGCCACCAGCAGACAGGGGGCAACTCAGCCCCAGCATTTT	CATSRQGATQPQHF
-	TRBV7-8	-	TRBJ2-3	TGTGCCAGCAGCTTAGCGCGGAGCGGCACAGATACGCAGTATTTT	CASSLARSGTDTQYF
-	TRBV27	TRBD2	TRBJ2-3	TGTGCCAGCAGTTTTGGCGGGGGGGCCTCAGATACGCAGTATTTT	CASSFGGGASDTQYF
-	TRBV19	TRBD1	TRBJ1-5	TGTGCCAGTAGCCTAGACAGGGAGAATCAGCCCCAGCATTTT	CASSLDRENQPQHF
-	TRBV6-2/TRBV6-3	-	TRBJ1-4	TGTGCCAGCAGTTACGTTTTAACAACTAATGAAAAACTGTTTTTT	CASSYVLTTNEKLFF
-	TRBV19	-	TRBJ1-6	TGTGCCAGTAGTGGCCAGGGGCATTCACCCCTCCACTTT	CASSGQGHSPLHF
-	TRBV5-6	-	TRBJ2-4	TGTGCCAGCAGCTTGGGGAGAGCCAAAAACATTCAGTACTTC	CASSLGRAKNIQYF
-	TRBV5-4	-	TRBJ2-4	TGTGCCAGCAGCTCACAGGGAGACAAAAACATTCAGTACTTC	CASSSQGDKNIQYF
-	TRBV20-1	-	TRBJ1-1	TGCAGTGCTCCTCGCGGCACTGAAGCTTTCTTT	CSAPRGTEAFF
-	TRBV19	TRBD1	TRBJ2-2	TGTGCCAGTACCGATCAGGGGGCGCGGACCGGGGAGCTGTTTTTT	CASTDQGARTGELFF
once	TRBV28	TRBD1	TRBJ2-5	TGTGCCAGCAGCTCCGGACAGGGGGAGACCCAGTACTTC	CASSSGQGETQYF
-	TRBV9	TRBD1	TRBJ1-1	TGTGCCAGCAGCGGGACAGGGTATGGAACTGAAGCTTTCTTT	CASSGTGYGTEAFF